The clone carrying this T cell receptor (beta chain) was seen just once. Seattle's cohort entered during active infection and was followed longitudinally. This sample was taken from a study of blood T cell repertoires in COVID-19. The overall study: The study drew acute and convalescent COVID-19 samples from the United States, Italy and Spain. The cDNA or gDNA used as material had been derived from T cells, B-cell-depleted T cells, or PBMCs.

This CDR3 is 16 amino acids long. Germline assignment: CDR1 SGHTA and CDR2 FQGNSA. Between the trimmed V and J ends, which lost 5 bases and 0 bases, there was a span of 16 bases. In the original processing: Reference gene primers were amplified, and this amplification served to estimate nucleated cell counts. Libraries were prepared by immunoSEQ multiplex PCR; TCRdb keeps only in-frame clonotypes and omits some of them. The V and J calls and clone size come from that table; D and trimming were worked out from the DNA. Of roughly 320,000 clones in the sample, 89% are singletons; the top ten hold 1.5% to 2%.

This chain connects TRBV7-2 to TRBJ1-1; D is possibly TRBD1 (5 bases). Sequenced input: peripheral blood. The sequence was obtained from a woman younger than 45 with COVID-19, enrolled during active disease. This CDR3 reads CASSPVAGLMNTEAFF. Written as DNA, the CDR3 is TGTGCCAGCAGCCCAGTGGCAGGGCTCATGAACACTGAAGCTTTCTTT.